This entry is about one T cell receptor beta chain. The record originates from a study of cytomegalovirus exposure and HLA in healthy donors. Primers: 60 Vbeta forward and 13 Jbeta reverse. The method was immunoSEQ multiplex PCR; TCRdb's version includes in-frame clones alone and lacks a portion of them. The sample includes approximately 95,000 clones, approximately 72% seen only once; the top ten take approximately 9.9%. CDR3 length: 15 residues. Trimming took 2 bases from V and 0 from J, leaving 11 bases between them. CDR1 SGHDT and CDR2 YYEEEE come from the germline V gene. The sequenced sample consisted of PBMCs. This chain connects TRBV5-6 to TRBJ2-5; D perhaps matches TRBD1 (6 bases). This clonotype was sampled from a man aged 18 to 35 in good health and CMV-seropositive. In DNA form, the CDR3 reads TGTGCCAGCAGCTTAGGACAGCCCTACCAAGAGACCCAGTACTTC. It translates to CASSLGQPYQETQYF.